Listed here are 4 T cell receptor beta chains from one sample, sequenced in a study of monozygotic twins with cystic fibrosis. Measured with immunoSEQ multiplex PCR; TCRdb has only the in-frame clones, and not every one. The sample has roughly 10,000 clones, just over 99% seen once. The sample comprised blood. Receptors were obtained from a man aged 18 to 30 with cystic fibrosis.

The CDR3 sequence is CASSEQTDYGYTF. CDR3 DNA sequence: TGTGCCAGCAGTGAACAAACAGACTATGGCTACACCTTC. This chain joins TRBV6-1 and TRBJ1-2; no clear D gene. Per the germline V gene, CDR1 is MNHNS and CDR2 is SASEGT. CDR3 length: 13 amino acids. Trimming took 2 bases from V and 3 from J, leaving 7 bases between them.

The chain couples TRBV2 to TRBJ1-2; tentative D call: TRBD1 (6 bases). Trimming stripped 4 bases from V and 7 bases from J, with 16 bases between. Per germline, CDR1 SNHLY and CDR2 FYNNEI. The CDR3 is 14 amino acids. For the CDR3, the DNA is TGTGCCAGCAGTGGACCAAGACAGGCGTCTGGCTACACCTTC. Its protein product is CASSGPRQASGYTF.

As for this clone: One junction end disagrees with the germline gene, perhaps due to a read error. The rearrangement links TRBV7-7 to TRBJ2-3; D is possibly TRBD1 or TRBD2 (6 bases each). Per germline, CDR1 SSHAT and CDR2 FNYEAQ (reference sequence). The CDR3 loop spans 15 amino acids. CDR3 loop: CASSLLGGPTDTQYF. CDR3 nucleotides: TGTGCTAGCAGCTTATTAGGGGGGCCGACAGATACGCAGTATTTT.

V gene TRBV5-1 combines with J gene TRBJ2-3, with 7 positions matching TRBD1. The CDR3 spans 16 residues. V lost 2 bases, J lost 4 bases, and 10 bases stayed unmatched. The germline V gene encodes CDR1 SGHRS and CDR2 YFSETQ. In DNA form, the CDR3 reads TGCGCCAGCAGCTTAACGGGCCAGGGGGTTGCAGATACGCAGTATTTT. Translation: CASSLTGQGVADTQYF.